This entry lists 24 T cell receptor beta chains sequenced from one sample in a study of CD8+ T cells in alopecia areata. Extraction of RNA preceded its reverse transcription into cDNA, which served as the sequencing template. The method was immunoSEQ multiplex PCR; TCRdb's version includes in-frame clones alone and lacks a portion of them. The sample has 150,000 or so clones, over 80% seen once. This specimen was CD8+ T cells sorted from blood, taken at week 0. Source of these receptors: a human donor with alopecia areata.

The V and J genes are TRBV11-2 and TRBJ2-7; D gene unclear. The germline CDR1 and CDR2 sequences are SGHAT and FQNNGV. V was trimmed by 1 base and J by 3 bases, leaving 4 bases between them. CDR3 length: 12 amino acids. The CDR3 DNA sequence: TGTGCCAGCAGCTTAGCCAACTACGAGCAGTACTTC. Protein sequence: CASSLANYEQYF.

The CDR3 nucleotides read TGCAGCGCGGACGGCAGGGGCAATGAGCAGTTCTTC. This translates into CSADGRGNEQFF. The chain has TRBV29-1 and TRBJ2-1, with D maybe TRBD1 (6 bases). This CDR3 spans 12 amino acids. V lost 7 bases, J lost 6 bases, and 13 bases lay in between. Germline CDR1 SQVTM, CDR2 ANQGSEA.

This clone came up once. V gene TRBV7-9 combines with J gene TRBJ1-2; a possible D gene is TRBD1 (5 bases). Germline CDR1 SEHNR, CDR2 FQNEAQ (reference sequence). V was pared by 5 bases and J by 4 bases, with 11 bases between. The CDR3 runs 13 residues. The CDR3 nucleotides are TGTGCCAGCAGCCTCCGGGACGGCTATGGCTACACCTTC. Protein product: CASSLRDGYGYTF.

A note on this clone: The same CDR3 is also encoded by other DNA sequences in this sample. The chain joins TRBV6-5 to TRBJ1-2; D is uncertain. Germline lookup yields CDR1 MNHEY and CDR2 SVGAGI. The V and J ends lost 2 bases and 5 bases respectively, with 9 bases between them. The CDR3 totals 13 residues. The CDR3 nucleotides are TGTGCCAGCAGTTACAATCAGGATTATGGCTACACCTTC. Its translation: CASSYNQDYGYTF.

The chain is built from TRBV2 and TRBJ2-2; perhaps TRBD2 as D (5 bases). V was trimmed by 6 bases and J by 0 bases, leaving 8 bases between them. The length of the CDR3 is 14 residues. The V gene's germline CDR1 is SNHLY and CDR2 FYNNEI. The CDR3 sequence: CASSIASNTGELFF. CDR3 DNA: TGTGCCAGCAGCATAGCGTCGAACACCGGGGAGCTGTTTTTT.

This chain uses TRBV7-9 with TRBJ1-1; D not certain. V shed 5 bases and J shed 4 bases, with 26 bases lying between them. The CDR3 has 18 residues. Germline V lookup: CDR1 SEHNR, CDR2 FQNEAQ (reference sequence). CDR3 residues: CASSDDGIGRKGSTEAFF. CDR3 nucleotide sequence: TGTGCCAGCAGCGACGATGGCATCGGGCGAAAAGGGAGCACTGAAGCTTTCTTT.

This CDR3 is CSVAGTSGTHNEQFF. The CDR3 bases are TGCAGCGTGGCTGGGACTAGCGGCACCCACAATGAGCAGTTCTTC. The chain employs TRBV29-1 and TRBJ2-1; 11 bases agree with TRBD2. The ends lost 6 bases at V and 5 bases at J; junction bases unmatched: 9. Germline lookup yields CDR1 SQVTM and CDR2 ANQGSEA. The CDR3 contains 15 residues.

V gene TRBV27 combines with J gene TRBJ2-7; D unresolved. The CDR3 length is 13 residues. CDR1 and CDR2 (germline): MNHEY, SMNVEV (reference sequence). V lost 5 bases and J lost 5, with 13 bases in between. CDR3 protein: CASSPPPPHEQYF. CDR3 sequence (DNA): TGTGCCAGCAGTCCCCCGCCCCCCCACGAGCAGTACTTC.

The chain links TRBV4-2 to TRBJ2-3, with TRBD2 as a possible D gene (5 bases). The CDR3 loop spans 14 amino acids. Germline values: CDR1 LGHNA, CDR2 YNFKEQ. V lost 4 bases and J lost 1, with 9 bases in between. The CDR3 DNA reads as TGTGCCAGCAGCCGAACCGGGGGCACAGATACGCAGTATTTT. Its translation: CASSRTGGTDTQYF.

This sequence joins TRBV30 and TRBJ2-5; perhaps D is TRBD1 or TRBD2 (5 bases each). The J call may be incorrect, as the DNA end agrees better with TRBJ2-7. CDR1 and CDR2 (germline): GTSNPN, SVGIG (reference sequence). The CDR3 runs to 8 residues. The CDR3 loop is CAGDEQYF. The CDR3, as DNA: TGTGCGGGGGACGAGCAGTACTTC.

The genes are TRBV7-3 and TRBJ2-3, with 11 bases lining up with TRBD2. The germline V gene has CDR1 SGHTA and CDR2 FQGTGA. V lost 4 bases, J lost 3 bases, and 6 bases stayed unmatched. The CDR3 sequence is 16 residues long. CDR3: CASSSPTSGTTDTQYF. The CDR3 DNA follows: TGTGCCAGCAGCTCCCCGACTAGCGGGACGACAGATACGCAGTATTTT.

This clone was observed a few times. The J gene is TRBJ2-4, the V gene TRBV27; D is undetermined. The CDR3 runs to 13 residues. The V end was cut by 4 bases, the J end by 4 bases, with 8 bases between. Germline CDR1 MNHEY, CDR2 SMNVEV (reference sequence). The CDR3 coding sequence is TGTGCCAGCAGTTGGGGTGCGAAAAACATTCAGTACTTC. Its protein product is CASSWGAKNIQYF.

This chain joins TRBV7-9 and TRBJ2-2, with unresolved D. V lost 3 bases and J 4 bases, leaving 6 bases between the germline ends. This CDR3 comprises 13 residues. From germline, CDR1 is SEHNR and CDR2 FQNEAQ (reference sequence). The CDR3 reads CASSFYVTGELFF. The CDR3, as DNA: TGTGCCAGCAGCTTTTATGTCACCGGGGAGCTGTTTTTT. The full variable domain, completed using reference TRBV7-9 and TRBJ2-2, is DTGVSQNPRHKITKRGQNVTFRCDPISEHNRLYWYRQTLGQGPEFLTYFQNEAQLEKSRLLSDRFSAERPKGSFSTLEIQRTEQGDSAMYLCASSFYVTGELFFGEGSRLTVL.

V gene TRBV5-4 combines with J gene TRBJ2-7; possibly TRBD1 for D (5 bases). Per the germline V gene, CDR1 is SGHNT and CDR2 is YYREEE (reference sequence). Trimming stripped 3 bases from V and 2 bases from J, with 12 bases between. The CDR3 has 14 residues. In nucleotides, the CDR3 is TGTGCCAGCAGCTCGGATGGACACACCTACGAGCAGTACTTC. It encodes CASSSDGHTYEQYF.

V and J are TRBV7-9 and TRBJ2-7, with TRBD2 matching 8 bases. CDR1 is SEHNR, CDR2 FQNEAQ, per germline (reference sequence). Germline trimming cut 5 bases from V and 5 bases from J; bases unmatched to any gene: 8. The CDR3 runs 14 residues. For the CDR3, the DNA is TGTGCCAGCAGCCTGGGAGCGGGAGATAACGAGCAGTACTTC. It translates to CASSLGAGDNEQYF.

The rearrangement joins TRBV21-1 to TRBJ2-5; the table names TRBD2, a call not compared with the DNA. TRBV21-1 is a documented pseudogene. The CDR3 runs 13 residues. The DNA for the CDR3 is TGTGCCAGCAGCAATCTTCTCTTTCGGGGCCAGTACTTC. This translates into CASSNLLFRGQYF.

Concerning this clone itself: A junction boundary mismatches the germline segment, possibly from a read error. This chain uses TRBV19 with TRBJ2-7, with 9 bases matching TRBD1. Germline V gene lookup returns CDR1 LNHDA and CDR2 SQIVND (reference sequence). This CDR3 contains 14 residues. Here the CDR3 reads CASSNRDRVYEQYF. In DNA, the CDR3 is TGTGCCAGCAGTAATCGGGACAGGGTCTACGAGCAGTACTTC.

This sequence joins TRBV27 and TRBJ2-1; D is ambiguous. This CDR3 region has 15 residues. V dropped 0 bases and J dropped 6 bases, with 12 bases sitting between them. Per germline, CDR1 MNHEY and CDR2 SMNVEV (reference sequence). The CDR3 is CASSLSDPRVNEQFF. DNA of the CDR3: TGTGCCAGCAGTTTATCTGACCCCCGGGTCAATGAGCAGTTCTTC.

This clone was seen a single time. The rearrangement uses TRBV29-1 and TRBJ1-2, with D tentatively TRBD1 (6 bases). CDR3 length: 12 residues. The V end lost 5 bases, the J end lost 3 bases, and 10 bases lay between the germline ends. The germline CDR1 and CDR2 sequences are SQVTM and ANQGSEA. Written as DNA, the CDR3 is TGCAGCGTTACCAGGGGAGACTATGGCTACACCTTC. This gives the protein CSVTRGDYGYTF.

The chain carries TRBV27 and TRBJ1-1, with 10 bases identical to TRBD1. This CDR3 is 14 amino acids long. Trimming at V came to 6 bases and at J to 4 bases, leaving 5 bases not matched to a gene. From germline, CDR1 is MNHEY and CDR2 SMNVEV (reference sequence). The CDR3 nucleotides read TGTGCCAGCAGATCGACAGGGGGCGGCACTGAAGCTTTCTTT. It translates to CASRSTGGGTEAFF.

The chain uses TRBV9 and TRBJ1-2; D not certain. CDR1 SGDLS and CDR2 YYNGEE come from the germline V gene. CDR3 length: 12 amino acids. The germline V and J ends were trimmed by 1 base and 7 bases, with 8 bases remaining between them. The CDR3 reads CASSVRTGGYTF. CDR3 bases: TGTGCCAGCAGCGTAAGAACGGGTGGCTACACCTTC.

The J gene is TRBJ2-3, the V gene TRBV5-4; D call uncertain. CDR1 and CDR2 (germline): SGHNT, YYREEE (reference sequence). Trimming pared 0 bases from V and 2 bases from J, leaving 10 bases between. This CDR3 has 15 amino acids. CDR3: CASSLEVTSTDTQYF. CDR3 nucleotide sequence: TGTGCCAGCAGCTTGGAGGTAACTTCCACAGATACGCAGTATTTT.

The chain uses TRBV18 and TRBJ2-3; perhaps TRBD2 as D (5 bases). CDR1 is KGHSH and CDR2 is LQKENI in the germline V gene. There are 14 residues in the CDR3. V was clipped by 3 bases and J by 6 bases, with 13 bases between them. The CDR3 loop is CASSPVASADTQYF. In DNA form, the CDR3 reads TGTGCCAGCTCACCGGTAGCGTCGGCGGATACGCAGTATTTT.

The V and J genes are TRBV5-4 and TRBJ1-2; possible D gene TRBD1, 6 bases. The CDR3 has 13 amino acids. Trimming removed 3 bases at V and 8 bases at J, with 14 bases between. The germline CDR1 and CDR2 sequences are SGHNT and YYREEE (reference sequence). CDR3 in amino acids: CASSYYRERGYTF. CDR3 DNA: TGTGCCAGCAGCTACTACAGGGAAAGGGGCTACACCTTC.